The 29 T cell receptor beta chains reported below all come from one sample, sequenced in a study of blood T cell repertoires in COVID-19. Here immunoSEQ multiplex PCR was the method, and the copy in TCRdb shows in-frame clones only, minus some. The data contain 37,000 or so clones, about 88% of them singletons. The specimen was peripheral blood. These receptors all come from a man in his sixties with active COVID-19.

The V and J genes are TRBV6-2 or TRBV6-3 and TRBJ2-1; 10 nucleotides agree with TRBD2. The CDR3 totals 13 residues. V dropped 0 bases and J dropped 10; count of bases not matched to a gene: 0. Germline V gives CDR1 MNHEY, CDR2 SVGEGT. CDR3 nucleotides: TGTGCCAGCAGTTACTCGACTAGCGGGGAGCAGTTCTTC. It translates to CASSYSTSGEQFF.

V gene TRBV29-1 combines with J gene TRBJ1-2; TRBD1 is a possible D gene (5 bases). The CDR3 runs to 11 residues. In germline, CDR1 is SQVTM, CDR2 ANQGSEA. The V end lost 0 bases, the J end lost 8 bases, and 7 bases lay between the germline ends. The CDR3 bases are TGCAGCGTTGAAGACCAGGGAGGCTACACCTTC. Encoded protein: CSVEDQGGYTF.

This chain links TRBV4-2 with TRBJ1-2; 8 bases map to TRBD1. This CDR3 has 15 residues. Trimming cost V 7 bases and J 3 bases; bases outside gene matches: 10. Germline CDR1 reads LGHNA; CDR2 reads YNFKEQ. The CDR3 loop is CASTPQDRDYYGYTF. Written as DNA, the CDR3 is TGTGCCAGCACGCCCCAGGACAGGGACTACTATGGCTACACCTTC.

V usage is TRBV11-2 and J usage is TRBJ2-7; possible D gene TRBD2, 6 bases. Per the germline V gene, CDR1 is SGHAT and CDR2 is FQNNGV. This CDR3 contains 15 residues. Trimming shortened V by 0 bases and J by 3 bases, and 12 bases separated the two germline ends. The CDR3 sequence: CASSLEGGNHYEQYF. CDR3 DNA sequence: TGTGCCAGCAGCTTAGAGGGCGGGAATCACTACGAGCAGTACTTC.

The chain has TRBV6-5 and TRBJ1-2, with D maybe TRBD1 (5 bases). V gave up 6 bases and J gave up 7 bases, with 15 bases separating them. This CDR3 spans 13 amino acids. In germline, CDR1 is MNHEY, CDR2 SVGAGI. CDR3: CASRYPGYGGYTF. As DNA, the CDR3 is TGTGCCAGCAGGTACCCAGGGTACGGTGGCTACACCTTC.

V usage is TRBV14 and J usage is TRBJ2-7; D not resolved. Germline V gene sequence: CDR1 SGHDN, CDR2 FVKESK. V lost 2 bases and J 2 bases, leaving 16 bases between the germline ends. The CDR3 has 16 residues. The CDR3 here is CASSQRYGSFAYEQYF. CDR3 coding DNA: TGTGCCAGCAGCCAACGATACGGGTCCTTCGCCTACGAGCAGTACTTC.

V is TRBV29-1 and J is TRBJ2-1; TRBD2 matches 9 bases. The germline CDR1 and CDR2 sequences are SQVTM and ANQGSEA. V was clipped by 3 bases and J by 10 bases; unmatched bases: 7. The CDR3 totals 13 residues. The CDR3 reads CSVDAGGPREQFF. In nucleotides, the CDR3 is TGCAGCGTTGACGCGGGAGGGCCTCGAGAGCAGTTCTTC.

V usage is TRBV6-5 and J usage is TRBJ2-1; D gene unclear. There are 13 residues in the CDR3. CDR1 and CDR2 from the germline V gene are MNHEY and SVGAGI. V shed 7 bases and J shed 6 bases, with 13 bases lying between them. The CDR3 here is CASTKPGGNEQFF. The CDR3 bases are TGTGCCAGCACCAAACCGGGTGGCAATGAGCAGTTCTTC.

This chain links TRBV5-4 with TRBJ2-1, with 7 bases fitting TRBD2. The CDR3 is 15 amino acids. The germline gives CDR1 SGHNT, CDR2 YYREEE (reference sequence). V lost 3 bases, J lost 1 base, and 4 bases stayed unmatched. CDR3 coding DNA: TGTGCCAGCAGCTCCGGACTAGTATCCTACAATGAGCAGTTCTTC. Amino acids: CASSSGLVSYNEQFF.

CDR3 sequence reads: CATTGSGDQETQYF. In DNA form, the CDR3 reads TGTGCCACCACTGGCTCGGGGGACCAAGAGACCCAGTACTTC. This chain joins TRBV10-3 and TRBJ2-5; possible D gene TRBD2, 6 bases. There are 14 residues in the CDR3. Trimming took off 10 bases at V and 0 bases at J, with 15 bases between the two ends. CDR1 is ENHRY, CDR2 SYGVKD, per germline.

V and J are TRBV27 and TRBJ2-7; D is undetermined. Germline assignment: CDR1 MNHEY and CDR2 SMNVEV (reference sequence). Trimming cost V 7 bases and J 6 bases, with 7 bases left between them. The CDR3 loop spans 10 amino acids. CDR3 DNA sequence: TGTGCCAGCATATCCCGCGAGCAGTACTTC. Its translation is CASISREQYF.

This rearrangement joins TRBV6-5 to TRBJ2-5; D gene ambiguous. Germline loops: CDR1 MNHEY, CDR2 SVGAGI. CDR3 length: 13 amino acids. V was clipped by 2 bases and J by 4 bases, with 8 bases between them. CDR3 region: CASSYTTRETQYF. The CDR3, as DNA: TGTGCCAGCAGTTACACTACCAGAGAGACCCAGTACTTC.

This sequence joins TRBV7-2 and TRBJ2-7; TRBD2 is a possible D gene (7 bases). The V end lost 2 bases, the J end lost 6 bases, and 17 bases lay between the germline ends. In germline, CDR1 is SGHTA, CDR2 FQGNSA. This CDR3 region has 15 residues. The CDR3 spells CASSLHGGGASEQYF. DNA for the CDR3: TGTGCCAGCAGCTTACACGGTGGGGGGGCCAGCGAGCAGTACTTC.

This chain connects TRBV7-6 to TRBJ2-3; TRBD1 might be the D (5 bases). Germline CDR1 is SGHVS and CDR2 is FNYEAQ. This CDR3 has 15 amino acids. The V end was cut by 5 bases, the J end by 9 bases, with 21 bases between. This chain's CDR3 is CASSHQKTDTSTQYF. CDR3 in DNA: TGTGCCAGCAGCCATCAAAAAACGGACACGAGCACGCAGTATTTT.

The CDR3: CASSLSPGSPREETQYF. CDR3 DNA: TGTGCCAGCAGCCTAAGCCCCGGGAGCCCCAGGGAAGAGACCCAGTACTTC. V and J are TRBV5-5 and TRBJ2-5; TRBD2 might be the D (6 bases). V was cut by 4 bases and J by 3 bases, with 22 bases left in between. The CDR3 loop spans 17 amino acids. CDR1 SGHKS and CDR2 YYEKEE come from the germline V gene (reference sequence).

The chain couples TRBV11-3 to TRBJ2-1; D remains unclear. CDR1 and CDR2 from the germline V gene are SGHNT and YENEEA. This CDR3 has 15 residues. Trimming left V 5 bases short and J 1 base short, with 12 bases between. CDR3 sequence (DNA): TGTGCCAGCAGCCGAACCGCCGGGTCCTACAATGAGCAGTTCTTC. Translation gives CASSRTAGSYNEQFF.

The CDR3 DNA reads TGTGCCAGCAGTGAAGCAGTGACAGGACCTTATACTTATGGCTACACCTTC. Its protein product is CASSEAVTGPYTYGYTF. This sequence joins TRBV6-1 and TRBJ1-2; the D gene is possibly TRBD1 (6 bases). The CDR3 covers 17 residues. V shed 0 bases and J shed 5 bases, with 19 bases lying between them. Germline CDR1 reads MNHNS; CDR2 reads SASEGT.

The CDR3 protein is CASSPQGSYNEQFF. The CDR3 DNA reads TGTGCCAGCTCACCACAGGGGTCATACAATGAGCAGTTCTTC. V gene TRBV18 combines with J gene TRBJ2-1; tentative D call: TRBD1 (5 bases). The V gene's germline CDR1 is KGHSH and CDR2 LQKENI. The CDR3 totals 14 residues. The V end was cut by 1 base, the J end by 4 bases, with 8 bases between. The full variable domain, completed using reference TRBV18 and TRBJ2-1, is NAGVMQNPRHLVRRRGQEARLRCSPMKGHSHVYWYRQLPEEGLKFMVYLQKENIIDESGMPKERFSAEFPKEGPSILRIQQVVRGDSAAYFCASSPQGSYNEQFFGPGTRLTVL.

The V and J genes are TRBV30 and TRBJ1-1, with D possibly TRBD1 on 6 matching bases. The germline gives CDR1 GTSNPN, CDR2 SVGIG (reference sequence). This CDR3 has 14 residues. Trimming shortened V by 5 bases and J by 8 bases, and 21 bases separated the two germline ends. The DNA for the CDR3 is TGTGCCTGGGACCGCGGACAGAGCATTTTAGAAGCTTTCTTT. Translated: CAWDRGQSILEAFF.

CDR3 DNA sequence: TGTGCCAGCAGCCCGGGACTAACTTACGAGCAGTACTTC. Translating it yields CASSPGLTYEQYF. This chain joins TRBV5-4 and TRBJ2-7, with 7 bases aligning to TRBD2. The trim removed 4 bases at V and 4 bases at J, leaving 5 bases unmatched. Germline-derived CDR1 and CDR2 are SGHNT and YYREEE (reference sequence). The CDR3 loop spans 13 amino acids.

The chain is built from TRBV5-1 and TRBJ2-3; the D gene is possibly TRBD1 (6 bases). This CDR3 has 14 residues. From germline, CDR1 is SGHRS and CDR2 YFSETQ. Trimming removed 3 bases at V and 4 bases at J, with 12 bases between. CDR3 residues: CASSSTGFPDTQYF. The CDR3 bases are TGCGCCAGCAGCTCCACAGGGTTCCCAGATACGCAGTATTTT.

A single count supports this clone. This chain uses TRBV29-1 with TRBJ1-4; 10 bases align to TRBD1. The J segment lost 4 bases and the V segment lost 6 bases, leaving 2 bases of the junction unmatched. Germline CDR1 reads SQVTM; CDR2 reads ANQGSEA. The CDR3 is 13 residues long. CDR3 region: CSVGQGDNEKLFF. CDR3 DNA sequence: TGCAGCGTAGGACAGGGGGATAATGAAAAACTGTTTTTT.

This rearrangement joins TRBV19 to TRBJ2-3; 7 positions match TRBD1. Germline CDR1 is LNHDA and CDR2 is SQIVND (reference sequence). The CDR3 is 15 amino acids. V shed 3 bases and J 6 bases; nucleotides not matched to a gene: 9. For the CDR3, the DNA is TGTGCCAGTAGTATTAGACAGGGCAGTTGGGATACGCAGTATTTT. This encodes CASSIRQGSWDTQYF. The full variable domain, rest sourced from reference TRBV19 and TRBJ2-3, is DGGITQSPKYLFRKEGQNVTLSCEQNLNHDAMYWYRQDPGQGLRLIYYSQIVNDFQKGDIAEGYSVSREKKESFPLTVTSAQKNPTAFYLCASSIRQGSWDTQYFGPGTRLTVL.

The CDR3 spells CATKKGTAGGPMDTGELFF. Written as DNA, the CDR3 is TGTGCCACCAAGAAGGGGACAGCGGGAGGGCCTATGGACACCGGGGAGCTGTTTTTT. The V call is TRBV5-4, the J call TRBJ2-2; 10 positions match TRBD2. Unmatched junction bases numbered 20, after V lost 9 bases and J lost 3 bases. Germline CDR1 and CDR2: SGHNT and YYREEE (reference sequence). This CDR3 has 19 residues.

This clone appeared a single time. The chain employs TRBV5-6 and TRBJ2-7; the D gene is possibly TRBD2 (5 bases). The CDR3 runs to 16 residues. The V and J ends lost 0 bases and 0 bases respectively, with 13 bases between them. Germline lookup yields CDR1 SGHDT and CDR2 YYEEEE. The CDR3 is CASSLGNSVFSYEQYF. The CDR3 DNA reads TGTGCCAGCAGCTTGGGAAATAGCGTATTCTCCTACGAGCAGTACTTC.

The V and J genes are TRBV7-9 and TRBJ1-1; TRBD1 matches 8 bases. The V gene's germline CDR1 is SEHNR and CDR2 FQNEAQ (reference sequence). V trimming: 1 base; J trimming: 1 base; junction bases outside the gene matches: 5. CDR3 length: 16 amino acids. CDR3 bases: TGTGCCAGCAGCTTAGGCACAGGGGGATCGAACACTGAAGCTTTCTTT. Translated, it gives CASSLGTGGSNTEAFF. Full variable domain (missing parts from reference TRBV7-9 and TRBJ1-1): DTGVSQNPRHKITKRGQNVTFRCDPISEHNRLYWYRQTLGQGPEFLTYFQNEAQLEKSRLLSDRFSAERPKGSFSTLEIQRTEQGDSAMYLCASSLGTGGSNTEAFFGQGTRLTVV.

The rearrangement links TRBV6-5 to TRBJ2-3; maybe TRBD2 (6 bases). V lost 6 bases to trimming and J lost 2 bases, with 12 bases between them. The CDR3 covers 14 residues. Germline V gives CDR1 MNHEY, CDR2 SVGAGI. CDR3 region: CASSRGAYTDTQYF. The CDR3 DNA sequence: TGTGCCAGCAGCCGCGGGGCGTACACAGATACGCAGTATTTT.

The J gene is TRBJ1-1, the V gene TRBV2; perhaps TRBD1 as D (6 bases). With 3 bases removed from V and 1 base from J, the gap between germline ends came to 15 bases. Germline V gives CDR1 SNHLY, CDR2 FYNNEI. The CDR3 is 16 residues long. CDR3 coding DNA: TGTGCCAGCAGTGAGGGGGCAGGGTGGGAGAACACTGAAGCTTTCTTT. Its translation: CASSEGAGWENTEAFF.

This sequence joins TRBV7-3 and TRBJ2-5, with D tentatively TRBD2 (6 bases). The CDR3 has 16 amino acids. Germline V lookup: CDR1 SGHTA, CDR2 FQGTGA. V was shortened by 3 bases and J by 3 bases, with 17 bases between the two germline ends. CDR3 sequence reads: CASSLGGMVMKETQYF. For the CDR3, the DNA is TGTGCCAGCAGCTTGGGCGGGATGGTAATGAAAGAGACCCAGTACTTC.